The 21 T cell receptor beta chains below were found in one sample sequenced in a study of T cells in Graves' hyperthyroidism and ophthalmopathy. Researchers amplified the TCR beta CDR3 regions from RNA transcripts. The HTBI set primed first-round TCR CDR3 RT-PCR. TCRdb re-called the multiplex PCR reads through MiXCR, storing one row per CDR3 protein. Altogether some 500,000 distinct CDR3 sequences are present, approximately 16% being singletons, with the ten largest covering about 31%. The sample taken for sequencing was blood. These receptors all stem from a woman aged 30 to 39 with Graves' ophthalmopathy.

The CDR3 sequence: CASSQASGRGPYEQYF. The DNA of the CDR3 is TGCGCCAGCAGCCAAGCCAGCGGGAGAGGACCCTACGAGCAGTACTTC. This chain uses TRBV4-1 with TRBJ2-7, with TRBD2 matching 8 bases. This CDR3 has 16 amino acids. Germline assignment: CDR1 MGHRA and CDR2 YSYEKL. Germline trimming cut 1 base from V and 2 bases from J; bases unmatched to any gene: 7.

The sample holds a few counts of this clonotype. The CDR3 DNA is TGTGCTAGTGGTTTGGCCACGGACAGGGGGTTCCATCAGCCCCAGCATTTT. Residues: CASGLATDRGFHQPQHF. V is TRBV12-5 and J is TRBJ1-5; TRBD1 matches 10 bases. There are 17 residues in the CDR3. Germline CDR1 reads LGHNT; CDR2 reads FRNRAP. V shed 1 base, J shed 5 bases, and the junction held 8 bases outside the gene matches. Supplemented by reference TRBV12-5 and TRBJ1-5, the full variable domain reads DARVTQTPRHKVTEMGQEVTMRCQPILGHNTVFWYRQTMMQGLELLAYFRNRAPLDDSGMPKDRFSAEMPDATLATLKIQPSEPRDSAVYFCASGLATDRGFHQPQHFGDGTRLSIL.

This clonotype has ten or more counts. The rearrangement uses TRBV7-2 and TRBJ2-2, with TRBD2 matching 7 bases. J lost 1 base, V lost 5 bases, and 4 bases had no gene match. The CDR3 length is 15 residues. Per the germline V gene, CDR1 is SGHTA and CDR2 is FQGNSA. CDR3 in DNA: TGTGCCAGCAGCCCAAGCGGGGTGAACACCGGGGAGCTGTTTTTT. It translates to CASSPSGVNTGELFF.

This clonotype has at least ten counts. The chain links TRBV2 to TRBJ2-1; tentatively, D is TRBD2 (5 bases). This CDR3 has 13 residues. Per germline, CDR1 SNHLY and CDR2 FYNNEI. Trimming stripped 7 bases from V and 5 bases from J, with 12 bases between. CDR3 loop: CASNREKDNEQFF. CDR3 bases: TGTGCCAGCAATCGGGAAAAGGACAATGAGCAGTTCTTC.

This clonotype was seen a few times. The chain joins TRBV12-3 or TRBV12-4 to TRBJ2-7; D possibly uses TRBD1 or TRBD2 (5 bases each). CDR3 length: 15 amino acids. V lost 0 bases and J lost 0, with 9 bases in between. Here the CDR3 DNA reads TGTGCCAGCAGTTTAGCAGGGACCCTCTCCTACGAGCAGTACTTC. Translating gives CASSLAGTLSYEQYF.

This clonotype was counted only a few times. This sequence joins TRBV28 and TRBJ1-6; D is perhaps TRBD1 (5 bases). The V gene's germline CDR1 is MDHEN and CDR2 SYDVKM. The CDR3 is 13 amino acids. The V and J ends lost 7 bases and 5 bases respectively, with 9 bases between them. The CDR3 is CASKGTHNSPLHF. In DNA form, the CDR3 reads TGTGCCAGCAAGGGGACCCATAATTCACCCCTCCACTTT. Looking up the rest from reference TRBV28 and TRBJ1-6 gives the full variable domain: DVKVTQSSRYLVKRTGEKVFLECVQDMDHENMFWYRQDPGLGLRLIYFSYDVKMKEKGDIPEGYSVSREKKERFSLILESASTNQTSMYLCASKGTHNSPLHFGNGTRLTVT.

The sample holds many counts of this clonotype. This chain joins TRBV7-8 and TRBJ1-1; D ambiguous. CDR1 SGHVS and CDR2 FQNEAQ come from the germline V gene. This CDR3 is built from 15 residues. V was shortened by 4 bases and J by 0 bases, with 12 bases between the two germline ends. The CDR3: CASSSLQSLNTEAFF. The CDR3 coding sequence is TGTGCCAGCAGCTCCCTGCAATCCCTGAACACTGAAGCTTTCTTT.

The gene calls are TRBV7-8 and TRBJ1-1; no definite D call. The CDR3 sequence is 15 residues long. The V gene's germline CDR1 is SGHVS and CDR2 FQNEAQ. V lost 10 bases and J lost 1, with 19 bases in between. This chain's CDR3 is CATLARGPTNTEAFF. CDR3 sequence (DNA): TGTGCCACCCTAGCCCGGGGTCCCACGAACACTGAAGCTTTCTTT.

The J gene is TRBJ2-7, the V gene TRBV28; 11 bases match TRBD2. Germline CDR1 reads MDHEN; CDR2 reads SYDVKM. The CDR3 has 13 amino acids. The CDR3 nucleotides are TGTGTTACTAGCGGGAGAGGAGAGTACGAGCAGTACTTC. Its protein is CVTSGRGEYEQYF.

This clonotype has at least ten counts. This chain links TRBV2 with TRBJ2-5; D possibly corresponds to TRBD2 (7 bases). There are 14 residues in the CDR3. Germline V CDR1 and CDR2: SNHLY, FYNNEI. V lost 11 bases and J 6 bases, leaving 22 bases between the germline ends. This CDR3 is CAGGAPTSEQTQYF. The CDR3 DNA follows: TGTGCCGGGGGGGCGCCAACATCTGAGCAGACCCAGTACTTC.

In its sample, this clonotype was seen a few times. This chain connects TRBV7-9 to TRBJ1-4; perhaps TRBD1 as D (6 bases). CDR1 and CDR2 (germline): SEHNR, FQNEAQ (reference sequence). The CDR3 loop spans 17 amino acids. V dropped 1 base and J dropped 8 bases, with 20 bases sitting between them. The CDR3 DNA is TGTGCCAGCAGCTTAGTTGGGCAGGGGCCCGGTAACGAAAAACTGTTTTTT. Translated: CASSLVGQGPGNEKLFF.

This clonotype came up many times. The chain has TRBV20-1 and TRBJ2-7; 7 nucleotides match TRBD2. V trimming: 3 bases; J trimming: 5 bases; junction bases outside the gene matches: 13. The germline CDR1 and CDR2 sequences are DFQATT and SNEGSKA (reference sequence). This CDR3 has 15 residues. This chain's CDR3 is CSASPPWREFDEQYF. In DNA, the CDR3 is TGCAGTGCTAGTCCTCCTTGGCGGGAGTTCGACGAGCAGTACTTC.

In its sample, this clonotype was seen many times. The rearrangement links TRBV7-9 to TRBJ1-5, with no clear D. This CDR3 region has 16 residues. Germline values: CDR1 SEHNR, CDR2 FQNEAQ (reference sequence). The V and J ends lost 6 bases and 5 bases respectively, with 20 bases between them. The CDR3 sequence: CASSPGPPDTDQPQHF. The CDR3 bases are TGTGCCAGCAGTCCCGGACCCCCTGATACGGATCAGCCCCAGCATTTT.

This clonotype appeared a few times. The rearrangement links TRBV5-6 to TRBJ1-1, with D hard to call. The CDR3 sequence is 13 residues long. With 4 bases removed from V and 2 bases from J, the gap between germline ends came to 9 bases. Germline values: CDR1 SGHDT, CDR2 YYEEEE. The CDR3 DNA sequence: TGTGCCAGCAGCCGAGTTAGTAACACTGAAGCTTTCTTT. This translates into CASSRVSNTEAFF.

Ten or more counts support this clonotype. The chain carries TRBV28 and TRBJ2-7; 9 nucleotides align to TRBD1. The CDR3 has 13 amino acids. With 9 bases clipped from V and 6 bases from J, the junction kept 9 bases outside the gene matches. The germline gives CDR1 MDHEN, CDR2 SYDVKM. As DNA, the CDR3 is TGTGCCAGTTGGGGACAGGGATTTTCCGAGCAGTACTTC. Protein: CASWGQGFSEQYF.

This clonotype was counted many times. The CDR3 reads CASSLQAGATDTQYF. The DNA for the CDR3 is TGTGCCAGCAGTTTACAGGCGGGAGCGACAGATACGCAGTATTTT. This chain connects TRBV12-3 or TRBV12-4 to TRBJ2-3, with 7 bases aligning to TRBD2. This CDR3 region has 15 residues. Germline trimming cut 2 bases from V and 3 bases from J; bases unmatched to any gene: 5.

This clonotype turned up a few times. The chain has TRBV29-1 and TRBJ1-2; D is possibly TRBD1 (5 bases). Trimming took 0 bases from V and 6 from J, leaving 14 bases between them. CDR1 SQVTM and CDR2 ANQGSEA come from the germline V gene. CDR3 length: 14 residues. CDR3 sequence (DNA): TGCAGCGTTGAAGATCATATCTGGGGGAATGGCTACACCTTC. It yields the protein CSVEDHIWGNGYTF.

This clonotype has ten or more counts. J is TRBJ1-2 and V is TRBV20-1; perhaps TRBD1 as D (6 bases). The V gene lost 5 bases and the J gene lost 2 bases, with 9 bases spanning the gap. This CDR3 spans 12 amino acids. The germline gives CDR1 DFQATT, CDR2 SNEGSKA (reference sequence). In DNA, the CDR3 is TGCAGTGCTGCCAGGGGAAACTATGGCTACACCTTC. It codes for CSAARGNYGYTF.

This clonotype occurred many times. The V call is TRBV7-2, the J call TRBJ2-1; 7 bases match TRBD1. Per germline, CDR1 SGHTA and CDR2 FQGNSA. The V segment lost 4 bases and the J segment 3 bases; nucleotides outside the gene matches: 9. The CDR3 runs to 16 residues. CDR3 bases: TGTGCCAGCAGCTCGCTCCGGGACAGTGGCTACAATGAGCAGTTCTTC. This sequence encodes CASSSLRDSGYNEQFF.

This clonotype was observed a handful of times. The gene calls are TRBV19 and TRBJ2-3; D not certain. V was shortened by 5 bases and J by 4 bases, with 10 bases between the two germline ends. CDR1 LNHDA and CDR2 SQIVND come from the germline V gene (reference sequence). The CDR3 has 13 residues. The CDR3 DNA is TGTGCCAGTAGTCGGCATATAGCAGATACGCAGTATTTT. It codes for CASSRHIADTQYF.

This clonotype has at least ten counts. This CDR3 reads CASSQASLKRESGLCYNEQFF. As DNA, the CDR3 is TGTGCCAGCAGCCAAGCCAGTTTAAAGCGGGAGTCTGGGCTTTGCTACAATGAGCAGTTCTTC. The gene calls are TRBV3-2 and TRBJ2-1; TRBD2 is taken as the D call from the table, unchecked against the DNA. TRBV3-2 is annotated as a pseudogene. This CDR3 has 21 amino acids.